These T cell receptor beta chains were read from a single sample in a study of OX40 agonist ivuxolimab in advanced cancers. Measured with immunoSEQ multiplex PCR; TCRdb has only the in-frame clones, and not every one. The sample contains about 78,000 clones, 85% to 95% of which appear only once. The material was CD4+ or CD8+ T cells sorted from blood, obtained in a trial of the OX40 agonist ivuxolimab. The source is an adult with an advanced solid tumor such as melanoma, head and neck, liver or kidney cancer. Both conserved end residues are part of each CDR3. A D gene is named only where the DNA matches it firmly. Size is omitted from some rows. Given values are once, few, many or a class for expanded clones.

size	V	J	D	CDR3	DNA
NA	TRBV18	TRBJ2-2	NA	CASSGDTGELFF	TGTGCCAGCTCAGGGGACACCGGGGAGCTGTTTTTT
NA	TRBV16	TRBJ2-1	NA	CASSQSNPLGNEQFF	TGTGCCAGCAGCCAATCTAACCCATTGGGGAATGAGCAGTTCTTC
NA	TRBV5-8	TRBJ1-1	NA	CASSLWGTVNTEAFF	TGTGCCAGCAGCTTGTGGGGGACGGTGAACACTGAAGCTTTCTTT
NA	TRBV28	TRBJ1-1	TRBD1	CASSFGAGGGYTEAFF	TGTGCCAGCAGTTTCGGCGCAGGGGGCGGTTATACTGAAGCTTTCTTT
NA	TRBV30	TRBJ2-2	NA	CAWSLPRGGGNTGELFF	TGTGCCTGGAGTCTACCCCGGGGAGGGGGAAACACCGGGGAGCTGTTTTTT
NA	TRBV14	TRBJ1-1	NA	CASSQAGGYTEAFF	TGTGCCAGCAGCCAAGCGGGTGGGTACACTGAAGCTTTCTTT
NA	TRBV18	TRBJ2-1	TRBD2	CASSPFWREGQNEQFF	TGTGCCAGCTCACCGTTTTGGCGGGAGGGCCAAAATGAGCAGTTCTTC
NA	TRBV7-9	TRBJ1-1	NA	CASSPSLRTEAFF	TGTGCCAGCAGCCCAAGCCTGAGGACTGAAGCTTTCTTT
NA	TRBV19	TRBJ1-4	NA	CASSIGQFEKLFF	TGTGCCAGTAGTATCGGACAGTTCGAAAAACTGTTTTTT
NA	TRBV2	TRBJ2-5	TRBD2	CASPQIPSGHQQETQYF	TGTGCCAGCCCTCAGATTCCTAGCGGCCACCAACAAGAGACCCAGTACTTC
NA	TRBV18	TRBJ1-5	NA	CASSLDRLGYQPQHF	TGTGCCAGCTCACTCGACAGGTTGGGGTATCAGCCCCAGCATTTT
NA	TRBV19	TRBJ2-7	NA	CASSIGGSYEQYF	TGTGCCAGTAGTATAGGGGGGAGTTACGAGCAGTACTTC
NA	TRBV19	TRBJ1-2	NA	CASHSNYGYTF	TGTGCCAGCCACAGTAACTATGGCTACACCTTC
NA	TRBV5-4	TRBJ2-7	NA	CASSSAPGNEQYF	TGTGCCAGCAGCTCGGCCCCAGGGAACGAGCAGTACTTC
NA	TRBV11-2	TRBJ1-2	NA	CASSLGPAGELSYGYTF	TGTGCCAGCAGCTTAGGGCCGGCAGGTGAATTAAGCTATGGCTACACCTTC
NA	TRBV5-1	TRBJ2-2	NA	CASSWGVGGSRENTGELFF	TGCGCCAGCAGCTGGGGGGTCGGAGGGAGCCGCGAGAACACCGGGGAGCTGTTTTTT
NA	TRBV6-5	TRBJ1-3	NA	CASSYSGANTIYF	TGTGCCAGCAGTTACTCCGGGGCAAACACCATATATTTT
NA	TRBV9	TRBJ2-3	NA	CASSVASGTDTQYF	TGTGCCAGCAGCGTAGCCAGCGGCACAGATACGCAGTATTTT
NA	TRBV18	TRBJ2-6	TRBD1	CASSPTGQDNVLTF	TGTGCCAGCTCACCAACAGGACAGGACAACGTCCTGACTTTC
NA	TRBV5-4	TRBJ1-1	NA	CASSRSDGTEAFF	TGTGCCAGCAGTCGGTCCGACGGGACTGAAGCTTTCTTT
NA	TRBV4-2	TRBJ1-4	NA	CASSQAEGSGNEKLFF	TGTGCCAGCAGCCAAGCCGAGGGGTCGGGTAATGAAAAACTGTTTTTT
NA	TRBV15	TRBJ2-7	NA	CATSRVYRENEQYF	TGTGCCACCAGCAGAGTGTACAGGGAAAACGAGCAGTACTTC
NA	TRBV5-4	TRBJ1-4	NA	CASSLGGSTNEKLFF	TGTGCCAGCAGCTTGGGGGGGTCAACTAATGAAAAACTGTTTTTT
once	TRBV18	TRBJ2-2	TRBD1	CASSPTGAGDTGELFF	TGTGCCAGCTCACCGACAGGGGCAGGGGACACCGGGGAGCTGTTTTTT
once	TRBV6-6	TRBJ2-7	NA	CASSYGGTYEQYF	TGTGCCAGCAGTTACGGGGGAACCTACGAGCAGTACTTC
NA	TRBV7-8	TRBJ2-6	TRBD2	CASSTSGGTGANVLTF	TGTGCCAGCAGCACGTCGGGGGGAACAGGGGCCAACGTCCTGACTTTC
NA	TRBV27	TRBJ2-7	NA	CASSLKVIDEQYF	TGTGCCAGCAGTTTAAAGGTAATCGACGAGCAGTACTTC
NA	TRBV19	TRBJ1-3	NA	CASSPGLPGNTIYF	TGTGCCAGTAGTCCGGGACTGCCTGGAAACACCATATATTTT
NA	TRBV5-4	TRBJ2-7	NA	CASSFPTAPYEQYF	TGTGCCAGCAGCTTCCCGACAGCGCCTTACGAGCAGTACTTC
NA	TRBV28	TRBJ1-1	NA	CASSPGSLNTEAFF	TGTGCCAGCAGCCCCGGAAGTTTGAACACTGAAGCTTTCTTT
NA	TRBV29-1	TRBJ1-2	NA	CSLLTQENGYTF	TGCAGCCTTTTGACCCAGGAGAATGGCTACACCTTC
NA	TRBV6-5	TRBJ1-2	NA	CASSYEGRGNYGYTF	TGTGCCAGCAGTTACGAGGGGCGAGGAAACTATGGCTACACCTTC
NA	TRBV7-9	TRBJ1-1	NA	CASSPGTVGGAFF	TGTGCCAGCAGCCCCGGGACCGTCGGCGGAGCTTTCTTT
NA	TRBV19	TRBJ2-7	NA	CASSIVTPTGLYEQYF	TGTGCCAGTAGTATAGTTACCCCGACAGGACTCTACGAGCAGTACTTC
NA	TRBV5-1	TRBJ1-1	NA	CASKGEGFTEAFF	TGCGCCAGCAAGGGGGAAGGGTTCACTGAAGCTTTCTTT
NA	TRBV6-5	TRBJ1-6	NA	CASSYTRPPLNSPLHF	TGTGCCAGCAGTTACACCCGGCCCCCCTTAAACTCACCCCTCCACTTT
NA	TRBV5-5	TRBJ2-2	TRBD1	CASSSIQGPGELFF	TGTGCCAGCAGCTCAATACAGGGGCCCGGGGAGCTGTTTTTT
once	TRBV6-1	TRBJ2-5	NA	CASSEDNLKETQYF	TGTGCCAGCAGTGAAGATAACCTAAAAGAGACCCAGTACTTC
NA	TRBV10-3	TRBJ1-4	NA	CATGSQGSNEKLFF	TGTGCCACAGGCTCGCAGGGCTCGAATGAAAAACTGTTTTTT
NA	TRBV7-2	TRBJ2-7	NA	CASSSDWGAYEQYF	TGTGCCAGCAGCTCGGACTGGGGGGCCTACGAGCAGTACTTC
NA	TRBV19	TRBJ1-3	NA	CASSLSQGTGNTIYF	TGTGCCAGTAGTCTATCTCAAGGAACTGGAAACACCATATATTTT
NA	TRBV5-1	TRBJ1-3	TRBD1	CASSLGVRGPGNTIYF	TGCGCCAGCAGCTTGGGTGTCAGGGGGCCGGGAAACACCATATATTTT
once	TRBV30	TRBJ1-1	NA	CAWNQGFRTEAFF	TGTGCCTGGAATCAGGGCTTTCGCACTGAAGCTTTCTTT
NA	TRBV18	TRBJ2-3	NA	CASSPSRAGSSTDTQYF	TGTGCCAGCTCACCAAGCCGGGCGGGATCTAGCACAGATACGCAGTATTTT
NA	TRBV10-1	TRBJ2-1	TRBD2	CASSEPSGKPLDEQFF	TGCGCCAGCAGTGAGCCTAGCGGGAAGCCTTTGGATGAGCAGTTCTTC
once	TRBV2	TRBJ1-1	NA	CASSRDPLEDTEAFF	TGTGCCAGCAGTCGAGACCCTCTTGAAGACACTGAAGCTTTCTTT
NA	TRBV5-1	TRBJ2-3	TRBD2	CASSSSVAGQGTQYF	TGCGCCAGCAGCTCTAGTGTAGCGGGTCAGGGTACGCAGTATTTT
NA	TRBV7-9	TRBJ1-2	TRBD1	CASRTGSGNGYTF	TGTGCCAGCAGGACAGGGAGCGGTAATGGCTACACCTTC
NA	TRBV5-1	TRBJ2-5	TRBD1	CASSLVARTGGAETQYF	TGCGCCAGCAGCTTGGTGGCCAGGACAGGGGGCGCGGAGACCCAGTACTTC
NA	TRBV7-6	TRBJ2-5	NA	CASSLGPTQETQYF	TGTGCCAGCAGCTTAGGCCCAACCCAAGAGACCCAGTACTTC
NA	TRBV28	TRBJ1-2	NA	CASSSRTRVYGYTF	TGTGCCAGCAGTTCTAGAACGAGGGTCTATGGCTACACCTTC
NA	TRBV7-2	TRBJ2-3	NA	CASSLRRGHTDTQYF	TGTGCCAGCAGCTTAAGGCGGGGGCACACAGATACGCAGTATTTT
NA	TRBV11-3	TRBJ2-3	TRBD2	CASSKTSGTDTQYF	TGTGCCAGCAGCAAGACTAGCGGCACAGATACGCAGTATTTT